The sequence of this T cell receptor beta chain was determined in a study of T cell repertoires in aging, cancer and after chemotherapy. Study-wide results and limits: Rebound thymic output was suggested by rising median generation probability during chemotherapy in each cancer cohort. Healthy donors lost TCR diversity with age mainly through richness, cancer patients through richness and evenness.

This CDR3 region has 14 residues. Per germline, CDR1 LNHNV and CDR2 YYDKDF (reference sequence). The V segment lost 5 bases and the J segment 3 bases; nucleotides outside the gene matches: 6. This clonotype came up a few times. Antigen: not known. Rearranged V-D-J TRB sequences were amplified with a mixed TRB-A/B primer pool. TCRdb itself ran the multiplex PCR reads through MiXCR, one entry per CDR3 protein. The top ten clones hold roughly 12% of a sample with some 8,500 distinct CDR3 sequences, over 40% of them seen once. Peripheral blood genomic DNA, not sorted cells or RNA, was the template. The sequence came from a human donor with a solid tumor. The sample taken for sequencing was blood. This rearrangement joins TRBV15 to TRBJ1-2; 7 bases line up with TRBD1. The CDR3 spells CATSQDRAYYGYTF. The CDR3 region has the DNA TGTGCCACCAGCCAAGACAGGGCCTACTATGGCTACACCTTC.